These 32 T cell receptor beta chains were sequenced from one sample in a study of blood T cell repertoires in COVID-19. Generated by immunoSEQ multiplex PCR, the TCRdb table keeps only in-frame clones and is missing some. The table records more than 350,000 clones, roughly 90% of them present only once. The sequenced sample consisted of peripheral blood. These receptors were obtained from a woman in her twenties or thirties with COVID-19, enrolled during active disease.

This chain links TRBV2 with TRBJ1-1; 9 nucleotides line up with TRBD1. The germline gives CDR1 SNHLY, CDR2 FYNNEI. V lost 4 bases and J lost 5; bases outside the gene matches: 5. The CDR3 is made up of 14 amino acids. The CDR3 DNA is TGTGCCAGCAGTGTTAGACAGGGGGGGACTGAAGCTTTCTTT. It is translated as CASSVRQGGTEAFF. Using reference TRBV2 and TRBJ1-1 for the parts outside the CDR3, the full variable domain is EPEVTQTPSHQVTQMGQEVILRCVPISNHLYFYWYRQILGQKVEFLVSFYNNEISEKSEIFDDQFSVERPDGSNFTLKIRSTKLEDSAMYFCASSVRQGGTEAFFGQGTRLTVV.

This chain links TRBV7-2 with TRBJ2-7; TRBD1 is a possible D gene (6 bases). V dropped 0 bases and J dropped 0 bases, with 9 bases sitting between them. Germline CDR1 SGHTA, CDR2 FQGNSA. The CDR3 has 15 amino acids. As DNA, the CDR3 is TGTGCCAGCAGCTTAGCGGGGGCTTACTCCTACGAGCAGTACTTC. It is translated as CASSLAGAYSYEQYF.

This CDR3 reads CASSWRGRNTGELFF. The CDR3 region has the DNA TGTGCCAGCAGTTGGCGGGGGAGAAACACCGGGGAGCTGTTTTTT. V is TRBV27 and J is TRBJ2-2, with 7 bases that match TRBD2. Looked up from germline, CDR1 is MNHEY and CDR2 is SMNVEV (reference sequence). The CDR3 totals 15 residues. Trimming took 4 bases from V and 2 from J; bases not matched to a gene: 4.

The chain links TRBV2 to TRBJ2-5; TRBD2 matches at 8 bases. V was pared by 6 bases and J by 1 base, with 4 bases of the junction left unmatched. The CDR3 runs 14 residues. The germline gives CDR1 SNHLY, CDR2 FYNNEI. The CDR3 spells CASRGSGTQETQYF. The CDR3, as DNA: TGTGCCAGCAGGGGTAGCGGGACCCAAGAGACCCAGTACTTC.

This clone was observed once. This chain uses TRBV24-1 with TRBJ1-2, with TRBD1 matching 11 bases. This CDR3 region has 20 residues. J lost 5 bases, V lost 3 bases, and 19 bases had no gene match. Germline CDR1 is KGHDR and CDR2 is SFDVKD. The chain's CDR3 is CATSDTNQRWDRGSMYGYTF. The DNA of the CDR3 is TGTGCCACCAGTGATACAAACCAGAGATGGGACAGGGGGTCTATGTATGGCTACACCTTC.

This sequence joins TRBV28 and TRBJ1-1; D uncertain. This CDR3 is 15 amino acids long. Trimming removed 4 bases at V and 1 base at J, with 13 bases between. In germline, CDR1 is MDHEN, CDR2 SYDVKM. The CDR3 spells CASSSPRGRNTEAFF. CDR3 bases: TGTGCCAGCAGTTCCCCGCGAGGCAGGAACACTGAAGCTTTCTTT.

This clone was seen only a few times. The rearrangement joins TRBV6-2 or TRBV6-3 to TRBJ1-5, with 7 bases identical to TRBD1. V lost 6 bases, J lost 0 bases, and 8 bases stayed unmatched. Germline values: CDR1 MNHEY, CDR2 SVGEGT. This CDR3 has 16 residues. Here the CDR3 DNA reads TGTGCCAGCAGCCGAGGGACAGACTTTAGCAATCAGCCCCAGCATTTT. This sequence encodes CASSRGTDFSNQPQHF.

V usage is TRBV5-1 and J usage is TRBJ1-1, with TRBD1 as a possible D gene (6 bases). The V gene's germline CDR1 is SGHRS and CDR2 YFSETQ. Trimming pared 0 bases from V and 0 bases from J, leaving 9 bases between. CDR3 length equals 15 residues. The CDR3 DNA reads TGCGCCAGCAGCTTGGAAAGGGGGATGAACACTGAAGCTTTCTTT. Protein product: CASSLERGMNTEAFF.

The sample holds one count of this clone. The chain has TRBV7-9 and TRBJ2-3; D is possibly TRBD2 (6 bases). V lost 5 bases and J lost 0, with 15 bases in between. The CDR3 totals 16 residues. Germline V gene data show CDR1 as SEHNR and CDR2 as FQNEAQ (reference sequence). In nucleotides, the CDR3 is TGTGCCAGCAGCACACGGAGCGGGTCAAGCACAGATACGCAGTATTTT. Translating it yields CASSTRSGSSTDTQYF.

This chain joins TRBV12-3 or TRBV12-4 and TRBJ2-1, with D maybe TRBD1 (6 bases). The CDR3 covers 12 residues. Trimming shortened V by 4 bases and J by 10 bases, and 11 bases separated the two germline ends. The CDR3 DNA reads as TGTGCCAGCAGTTCATCCGGGACAGAGCAGTTCTTC. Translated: CASSSSGTEQFF.

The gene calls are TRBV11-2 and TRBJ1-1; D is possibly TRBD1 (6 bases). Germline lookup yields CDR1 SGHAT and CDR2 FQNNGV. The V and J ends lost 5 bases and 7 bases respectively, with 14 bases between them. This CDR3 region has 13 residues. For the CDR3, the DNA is TGTGCCAGCAGCATAGCCGGACAGAATGAAGCTTTCTTT. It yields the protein CASSIAGQNEAFF.

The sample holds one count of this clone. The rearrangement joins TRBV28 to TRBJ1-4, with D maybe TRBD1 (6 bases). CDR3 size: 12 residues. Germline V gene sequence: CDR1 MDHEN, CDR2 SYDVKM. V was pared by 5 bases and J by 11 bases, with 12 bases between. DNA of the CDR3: TGTGCCAGCAGTCAACCCCAGGGGAAACTGTTTTTT. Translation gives CASSQPQGKLFF.

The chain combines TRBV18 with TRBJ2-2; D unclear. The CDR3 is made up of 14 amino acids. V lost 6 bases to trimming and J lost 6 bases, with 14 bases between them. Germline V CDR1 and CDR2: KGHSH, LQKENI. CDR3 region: CASSNQELAGELFF. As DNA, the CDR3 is TGTGCCAGCTCGAACCAAGAGTTGGCCGGGGAGCTGTTTTTT.

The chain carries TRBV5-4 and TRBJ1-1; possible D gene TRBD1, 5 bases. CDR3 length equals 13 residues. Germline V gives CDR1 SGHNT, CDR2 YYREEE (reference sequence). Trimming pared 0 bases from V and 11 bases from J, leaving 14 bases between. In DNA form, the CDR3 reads TGTGCCAGCAGCTTGGGGGGCATGAAGAAGGCTTTCTTT. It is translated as CASSLGGMKKAFF.

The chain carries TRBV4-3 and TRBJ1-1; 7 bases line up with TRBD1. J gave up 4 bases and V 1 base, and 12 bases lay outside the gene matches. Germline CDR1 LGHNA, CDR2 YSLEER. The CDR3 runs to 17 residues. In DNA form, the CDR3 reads TGCGCCAGCAGCCAAGCGTCTCCCCAGGACAGGCCCACTGAAGCTTTCTTT. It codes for CASSQASPQDRPTEAFF.

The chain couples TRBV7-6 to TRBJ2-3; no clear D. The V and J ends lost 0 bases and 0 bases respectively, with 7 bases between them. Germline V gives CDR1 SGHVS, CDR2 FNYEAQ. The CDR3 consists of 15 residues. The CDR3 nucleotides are TGTGCCAGCAGCTTAGCGCCTGAGAGCACAGATACGCAGTATTTT. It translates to CASSLAPESTDTQYF.

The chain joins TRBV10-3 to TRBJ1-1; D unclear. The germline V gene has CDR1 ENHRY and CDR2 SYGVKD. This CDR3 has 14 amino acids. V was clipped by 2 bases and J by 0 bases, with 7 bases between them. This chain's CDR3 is CAISERQMNTEAFF. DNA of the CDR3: TGTGCCATCAGTGAGCGTCAGATGAACACTGAAGCTTTCTTT.

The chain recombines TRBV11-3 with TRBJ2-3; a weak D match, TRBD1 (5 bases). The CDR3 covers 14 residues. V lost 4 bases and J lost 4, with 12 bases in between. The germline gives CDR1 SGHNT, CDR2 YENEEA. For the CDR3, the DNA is TGTGCCAGCAGCTCCCAGGGTAACCCAGATACGCAGTATTTT. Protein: CASSSQGNPDTQYF.

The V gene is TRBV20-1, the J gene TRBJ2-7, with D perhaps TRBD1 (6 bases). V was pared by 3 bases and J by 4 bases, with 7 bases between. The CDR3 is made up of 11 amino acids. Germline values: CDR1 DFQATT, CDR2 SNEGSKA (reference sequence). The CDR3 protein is CSASRGYEQYV. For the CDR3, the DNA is TGCAGTGCTAGCAGGGGATACGAGCAGTACGTC.

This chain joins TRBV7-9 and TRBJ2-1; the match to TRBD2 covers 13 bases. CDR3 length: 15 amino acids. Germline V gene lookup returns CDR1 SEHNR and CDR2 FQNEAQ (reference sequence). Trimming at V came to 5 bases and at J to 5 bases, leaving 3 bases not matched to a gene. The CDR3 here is CASSKGTSGNNEQFF. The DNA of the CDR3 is TGTGCCAGCAGCAAGGGGACTAGCGGGAACAATGAGCAGTTCTTC.

CDR3 region: CASSLTVSLSLSFF. In DNA, the CDR3 is TGTGCCAGCAGTTTAACGGTCTCGTTAAGTTTGTCTTTCTTT. The V gene is TRBV28, the J gene TRBJ1-1; D is unclear. CDR1 and CDR2 (germline): MDHEN, SYDVKM. Trimming stripped 2 bases from V and 12 bases from J, with 19 bases between. The length of the CDR3 is 14 residues.

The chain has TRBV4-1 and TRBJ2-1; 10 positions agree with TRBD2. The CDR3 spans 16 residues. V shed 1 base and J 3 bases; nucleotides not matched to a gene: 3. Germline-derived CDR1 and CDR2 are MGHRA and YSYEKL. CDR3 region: CASSQALAGNYNEQFF. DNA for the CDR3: TGCGCCAGCAGCCAAGCACTAGCGGGGAACTACAATGAGCAGTTCTTC.

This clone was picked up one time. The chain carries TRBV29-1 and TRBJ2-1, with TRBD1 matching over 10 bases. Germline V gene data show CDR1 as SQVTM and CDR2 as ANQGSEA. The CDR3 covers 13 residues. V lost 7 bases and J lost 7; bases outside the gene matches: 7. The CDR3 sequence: CSADRTGGNEQFF. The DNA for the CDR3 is TGCAGCGCCGACCGGACAGGGGGGAATGAGCAGTTCTTC.

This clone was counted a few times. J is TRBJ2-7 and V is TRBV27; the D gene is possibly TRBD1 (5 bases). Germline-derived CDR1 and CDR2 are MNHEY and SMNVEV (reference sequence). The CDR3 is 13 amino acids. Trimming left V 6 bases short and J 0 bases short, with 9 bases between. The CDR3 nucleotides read TGTGCCAGCAGAAGACAGTTCTCCTACGAGCAGTACTTC. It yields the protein CASRRQFSYEQYF.

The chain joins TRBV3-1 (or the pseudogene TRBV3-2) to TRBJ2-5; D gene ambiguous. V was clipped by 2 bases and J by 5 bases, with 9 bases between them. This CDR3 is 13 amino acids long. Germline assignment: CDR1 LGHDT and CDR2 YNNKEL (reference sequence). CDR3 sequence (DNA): TGTGCCAGCAGCCAATGGCATACGGAGACCCAGTACTTC. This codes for CASSQWHTETQYF.

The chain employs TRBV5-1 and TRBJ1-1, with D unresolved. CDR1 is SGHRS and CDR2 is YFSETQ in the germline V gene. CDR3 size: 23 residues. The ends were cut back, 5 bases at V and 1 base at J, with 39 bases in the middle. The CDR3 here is CASSPRARDYYELDISGNTEAFF. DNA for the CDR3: TGCGCCAGCAGTCCCCGGGCCCGGGATTACTATGAATTGGATATTAGCGGGAACACTGAAGCTTTCTTT.

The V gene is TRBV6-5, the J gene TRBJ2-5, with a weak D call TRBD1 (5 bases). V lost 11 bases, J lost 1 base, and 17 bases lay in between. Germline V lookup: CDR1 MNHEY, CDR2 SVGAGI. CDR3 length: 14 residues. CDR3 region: CAAPRTQGQETQYF. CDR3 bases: TGTGCCGCACCTCGTACCCAGGGCCAAGAGACCCAGTACTTC.

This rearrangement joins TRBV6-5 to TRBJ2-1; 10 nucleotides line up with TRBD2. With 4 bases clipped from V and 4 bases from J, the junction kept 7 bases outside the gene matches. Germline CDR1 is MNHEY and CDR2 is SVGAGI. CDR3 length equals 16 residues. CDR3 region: CASSSLGAGGYNEQFF. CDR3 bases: TGTGCCAGCAGTTCACTTGGAGCGGGAGGGTACAATGAGCAGTTCTTC.

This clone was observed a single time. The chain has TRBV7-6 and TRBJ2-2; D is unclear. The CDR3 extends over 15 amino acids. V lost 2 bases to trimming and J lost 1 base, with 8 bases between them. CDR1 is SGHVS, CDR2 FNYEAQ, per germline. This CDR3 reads CASSLRRRNTGELFF. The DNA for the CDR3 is TGTGCCAGCAGCTTACGGCGGAGGAACACCGGGGAGCTGTTTTTT.

In nucleotides, the CDR3 is TGTGCCAGTAGCAGGTGGGGCAGGAGTATCAATGAGCAGTTCTTC. This sequence encodes CASSRWGRSINEQFF. The chain employs TRBV19 and TRBJ2-1; D perhaps matches TRBD1 (5 bases). CDR3 length: 15 residues. Germline CDR1 is LNHDA and CDR2 is SQIVND (reference sequence). V was cut by 6 bases and J by 6 bases, with 18 bases left in between.

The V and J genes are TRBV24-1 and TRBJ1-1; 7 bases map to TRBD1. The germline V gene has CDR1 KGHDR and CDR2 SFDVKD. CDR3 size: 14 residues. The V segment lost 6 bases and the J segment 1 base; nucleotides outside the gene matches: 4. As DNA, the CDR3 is TGTGCCACCAGTAGGACAGGACCGAACACTGAAGCTTTCTTT. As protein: CATSRTGPNTEAFF.

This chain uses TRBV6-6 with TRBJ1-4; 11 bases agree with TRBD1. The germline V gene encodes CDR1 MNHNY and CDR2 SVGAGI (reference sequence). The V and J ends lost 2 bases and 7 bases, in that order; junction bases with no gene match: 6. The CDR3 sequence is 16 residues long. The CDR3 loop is CASSYAGTGGGEKLFF. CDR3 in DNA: TGTGCCAGCAGTTACGCCGGGACAGGGGGTGGTGAAAAACTGTTTTTT.